These 32 T cell receptor beta chains share one sample of origin, sequenced in a study of blood T cell repertoires in COVID-19. The data were produced by immunoSEQ multiplex PCR, yet TCRdb's version contains in-frame clones alone and is incomplete. The sample has about 140,000 clones; 80% to 85% are singletons. Sequencing was carried out using peripheral blood. The receptors originated from a woman aged 55 to 70 with acute or convalescent COVID-19.

This clone has more than one count but fewer than ten. The chain carries TRBV24-1 and TRBJ2-7; no reliable D call. This CDR3 region has 12 residues. The germline CDR1 and CDR2 sequences are KGHDR and SFDVKD. Trimming removed 10 bases at V and 3 bases at J, with 12 bases between. The CDR3 spells CATIFGVYEQYF. CDR3 bases: TGTGCCACTATATTTGGAGTCTACGAGCAGTACTTC.

The V and J genes are TRBV5-1 and TRBJ2-5; no reliable D call. The CDR3 length is 15 residues. The ends were cut back, 1 base at V and 4 bases at J, with 14 bases in the middle. The germline V gene encodes CDR1 SGHRS and CDR2 YFSETQ. The CDR3 DNA is TGCGCCAGCAGCTTGAGCTCAGGATTCGGAGAGACCCAGTACTTC. Its protein is CASSLSSGFGETQYF.

The chain uses TRBV20-1 and TRBJ2-3; D possibly corresponds to TRBD1 (6 bases). Trimming stripped 3 bases from V and 0 bases from J, with 10 bases between. Germline-derived CDR1 and CDR2 are DFQATT and SNEGSKA (reference sequence). This CDR3 region has 14 residues. In DNA form, the CDR3 reads TGCAGTGCTAGTGAGGGGACAAGCACAGATACGCAGTATTTT. This translates into CSASEGTSTDTQYF.

Of note for this clone: Different DNA sequences within this sample yield the same CDR3. CDR3 amino acids: CASSPRGYNEQFF. The CDR3 DNA follows: TGTGCCAGTAGCCCAAGGGGGTACAATGAGCAGTTCTTC. This sequence joins TRBV19 and TRBJ2-1; D might be TRBD1 (6 bases). Germline CDR1 is LNHDA and CDR2 is SQIVND (reference sequence). With 6 bases removed from V and 4 bases from J, the gap between germline ends came to 10 bases. CDR3 length: 13 residues. Looking up the rest from reference TRBV19 and TRBJ2-1 gives the full variable domain: DGGITQSPKYLFRKEGQNVTLSCEQNLNHDAMYWYRQDPGQGLRLIYYSQIVNDFQKGDIAEGYSVSREKKESFPLTVTSAQKNPTAFYLCASSPRGYNEQFFGPGTRLTVL.

In its sample, this clone was seen a few times. This rearrangement joins TRBV3-1 (or the pseudogene TRBV3-2) to TRBJ1-1, with TRBD1 matching over 7 bases. This CDR3 spans 15 amino acids. V lost 1 base to trimming and J lost 5 bases; unmatched junction nucleotides: 7. The V gene's germline CDR1 is LGHDT and CDR2 YNNKEL (reference sequence). The CDR3, as DNA: TGTGCCAGCAGCCAAGCCGCAGGGGGAGGAACTGAAGCTTTCTTT. Its translation: CASSQAAGGGTEAFF.

The rearrangement links TRBV27 to TRBJ2-5; possible D gene TRBD2, 6 bases. Germline assignment: CDR1 MNHEY and CDR2 SMNVEV (reference sequence). Deletions cut 8 bases from V and 5 bases from J, with 6 bases between. The CDR3 loop spans 10 amino acids. CDR3 amino acids: CASGGETQYF. CDR3 bases: TGTGCCAGCGGGGGGGAGACCCAGTACTTC.

The chain recombines TRBV4-1 with TRBJ2-1; 9 nucleotides align to TRBD2. The V gene's germline CDR1 is MGHRA and CDR2 YSYEKL. The ends lost 2 bases at V and 2 bases at J; junction bases unmatched: 1. The length of the CDR3 is 15 residues. The CDR3 DNA sequence: TGCGCCAGCAGCCAATCTAGCGGGACCTACAATGAGCAGTTCTTC. Protein product: CASSQSSGTYNEQFF.

The chain employs TRBV28 and TRBJ1-2; D is perhaps TRBD1 (6 bases). V was cut by 6 bases and J by 4 bases, with 15 bases left in between. Germline V gives CDR1 MDHEN, CDR2 SYDVKM. The CDR3 extends over 14 amino acids. The CDR3 region is CASRWSGDSYGYTF. In DNA, the CDR3 is TGTGCCAGCAGGTGGTCAGGGGATAGCTATGGCTACACCTTC.

The chain couples TRBV11-2 to TRBJ2-7, with D perhaps matching TRBD1 (6 bases). V was pared by 5 bases and J by 5 bases, with 10 bases between. The CDR3 is made up of 12 amino acids. Germline CDR1 and CDR2: SGHAT and FQNNGV. The CDR3 DNA reads as TGTGCCAGCAGCGTCCGGGACAACGAGCAGTACTTC. Its translation is CASSVRDNEQYF.

As DNA, the CDR3 is TGTGCCTGGAGTAAGGACACACTCAATCAGCCCCAGCATTTT. It specifies CAWSKDTLNQPQHF. The chain uses TRBV30 and TRBJ1-5; perhaps TRBD1 as D (5 bases). Trimming stripped 2 bases from V and 3 bases from J, with 11 bases between. Germline CDR1 is GTSNPN and CDR2 is SVGIG (reference sequence). This CDR3 contains 14 residues. Filled out from reference TRBV30 and TRBJ1-5, the complete variable domain reads SQTIHQWPATLVQPVGSPLSLECTVEGTSNPNLYWYRQAAGRGLQLLFYSVGIGQISSEVPQNLSASRPQDRQFILSSKKLLLSDSGFYLCAWSKDTLNQPQHFGDGTRLSIL.

The V gene is TRBV20-1, the J gene TRBJ1-6; D not resolved. Germline loops: CDR1 DFQATT, CDR2 SNEGSKA (reference sequence). The CDR3 extends over 16 amino acids. The V gene lost 4 bases and the J gene lost 0 bases, with 13 bases spanning the gap. The CDR3 region has the DNA TGCAGTGCTAATGACGGGGAGGGCTCCTATAATTCACCCCTCCACTTT. Protein sequence: CSANDGEGSYNSPLHF.

The chain employs TRBV7-3 and TRBJ2-2; 12 bases are a match to TRBD2. Trimming cost V 5 bases and J 5 bases; bases outside gene matches: 9. Germline V gene lookup returns CDR1 SGHTA and CDR2 FQGTGA. The CDR3 is 17 residues long. The CDR3 protein is CASSTLTSGRRTGELFF. In nucleotides, the CDR3 is TGTGCCAGCAGCACGCTTACTAGCGGGAGGCGTACCGGGGAGCTGTTTTTT. Supplemented by reference TRBV7-3 and TRBJ2-2, the full variable domain reads GAGVSQTPSNKVTEKGKYVELRCDPISGHTALYWYRQSLGQGPEFLIYFQGTGAADDSGLPNDRFFAVRPEGSVSTLKIQRTERGDSAVYLCASSTLTSGRRTGELFFGEGSRLTVL.

The chain carries TRBV9 and TRBJ1-2; possible D gene TRBD1, 5 bases. V was pared by 0 bases and J by 8 bases, with 17 bases between. This CDR3 has 15 residues. Per the germline V gene, CDR1 is SGDLS and CDR2 is YYNGEE. The CDR3 protein is CASSVGGIRRGGYTF. The CDR3 DNA sequence: TGTGCCAGCAGCGTAGGCGGAATTCGAAGGGGAGGCTACACCTTC.

V and J are TRBV30 and TRBJ2-1; TRBD2 agrees at 9 bases. The CDR3 runs 12 residues. Germline V gene lookup returns CDR1 GTSNPN and CDR2 SVGIG (reference sequence). J lost 12 bases, V lost 3 bases, and 6 bases had no gene match. For the CDR3, the DNA is TGTGCCTGGAGCGGAAGCGGGAGGACGCAGTTCTTC. Translation gives CAWSGSGRTQFF.

This clone was seen more than once but under ten times. The CDR3 region has the DNA TGTGCCAGCAGCCTTGGCAGGGTCCACGAGCAGTACTTC. Translated: CASSLGRVHEQYF. The rearrangement uses TRBV5-6 and TRBJ2-7, with D perhaps matching TRBD1 (5 bases). The CDR3 has 13 residues. Germline V lookup: CDR1 SGHDT, CDR2 YYEEEE. The V and J ends lost 4 bases and 5 bases respectively, with 13 bases between them.

The chain employs TRBV9 and TRBJ2-2; no reliable D call. Trimming stripped 3 bases from V and 1 base from J, with 4 bases between. Germline V gene data show CDR1 as SGDLS and CDR2 as YYNGEE. The CDR3 spans 13 residues. CDR3 region: CASSAMNTGELFF. CDR3 nucleotides: TGTGCCAGCAGCGCCATGAACACCGGGGAGCTGTTTTTT. The full variable domain, in which reference TRBV9 and TRBJ2-2 provide the parts outside the CDR3, is DSGVTQTPKHLITATGQRVTLRCSPRSGDLSVYWYQQSLDQGLQFLIQYYNGEERAKGNILERFSAQQFPDLHSELNLSSLELGDSALYFCASSAMNTGELFFGEGSRLTVL.

The rearrangement uses TRBV14 and TRBJ2-7, with D possibly being TRBD2 (6 bases). Per the germline V gene, CDR1 is SGHDN and CDR2 is FVKESK. V lost 2 bases and J lost 0, with 11 bases in between. CDR3 size: 15 residues. CDR3 sequence: CASSQRAGISYEQYF. Here the CDR3 DNA reads TGTGCCAGCAGCCAAAGGGCGGGGATCTCCTACGAGCAGTACTTC.

The genes are TRBV9 and TRBJ1-6; D not resolved. V was shortened by 4 bases and J by 10 bases, with 15 bases between the two germline ends. Germline V gives CDR1 SGDLS, CDR2 YYNGEE. The CDR3 length is 14 residues. In DNA form, the CDR3 reads TGTGCCAGCAGCTCCCAGGAGGGTGCGTCACCCCTCCACTTT. This gives the protein CASSSQEGASPLHF. The whole variable domain, remainder taken from reference TRBV9 and TRBJ1-6, is DSGVTQTPKHLITATGQRVTLRCSPRSGDLSVYWYQQSLDQGLQFLIQYYNGEERAKGNILERFSAQQFPDLHSELNLSSLELGDSALYFCASSSQEGASPLHFGNGTRLTVT.

This CDR3 is CASSRDYSYNEQFF. CDR3 coding DNA: TGTGCCAGCAGTCGGGACTACTCCTACAATGAGCAGTTCTTC. This chain joins TRBV6-5 and TRBJ2-1; 7 nucleotides agree with TRBD2. The J segment lost 0 bases and the V segment lost 5 bases, leaving 1 base of the junction unmatched. The CDR3 loop spans 14 amino acids. Germline V gene lookup returns CDR1 MNHEY and CDR2 SVGAGI.

The genes are TRBV7-9 and TRBJ1-5; D remains ambiguous. The CDR3 extends over 15 amino acids. With 5 bases removed from V and 2 bases from J, the gap between germline ends came to 13 bases. Per germline, CDR1 SEHNR and CDR2 FQNEAQ (reference sequence). CDR3 sequence: CASSLGGMGNQPQHF. The CDR3 DNA sequence: TGTGCCAGCAGCCTGGGAGGAATGGGCAATCAGCCCCAGCATTTT.

The J gene is TRBJ2-5, the V gene TRBV5-1; no clear D gene. V shed 0 bases and J shed 2 bases, with 8 bases lying between them. CDR3 size: 14 residues. CDR1 is SGHRS and CDR2 is YFSETQ in the germline V gene. CDR3 bases: TGCGCCAGCAGCTTGGAACGCGGTCAAGAGACCCAGTACTTC. It specifies CASSLERGQETQYF.

V and J are TRBV11-3 and TRBJ2-7; D remains unclear. CDR3 length: 15 residues. The germline V and J ends were trimmed by 1 base and 2 bases, with 12 bases remaining between them. The germline CDR1 and CDR2 sequences are SGHNT and YENEEA. The CDR3 coding sequence is TGTGCCAGCAGCTTAGGCGACATCTACACCTACGAGCAGTACTTC. Its protein product is CASSLGDIYTYEQYF. The whole variable domain, remainder taken from reference TRBV11-3 and TRBJ2-7, is EAGVVQSPRYKIIEKKQPVAFWCNPISGHNTLYWYLQNLGQGPELLIRYENEEAVDDSQLPKDRFSAERLKGVDSTLKIQPAELGDSAVYLCASSLGDIYTYEQYFGPGTRLTVT.

The rearrangement links TRBV28 to TRBJ2-1, with D possibly being TRBD2 (5 bases). Germline assignment: CDR1 MDHEN and CDR2 SYDVKM. Trimming shortened V by 6 bases and J by 5 bases, and 14 bases separated the two germline ends. The CDR3 has 14 amino acids. The CDR3 nucleotides read TGTGCCAGCAGCCCGGGAAAACTAGACAATGAGCAGTTCTTC. This codes for CASSPGKLDNEQFF.

This sequence joins TRBV13 and TRBJ2-6; weak D call: TRBD1 (6 bases). Germline V gene data show CDR1 as PRHDT and CDR2 as FYEKMQ (reference sequence). The CDR3 consists of 18 residues. V was cut by 3 bases and J by 0 bases, with 15 bases left in between. The CDR3 loop reads CASSFLGQLVSGANVLTF. DNA for the CDR3: TGTGCCAGCAGCTTCCTAGGACAGCTTGTCTCTGGGGCCAACGTCCTGACTTTC.

V and J are TRBV7-8 and TRBJ2-5, with D maybe TRBD1 (5 bases). Trimming stripped 0 bases from V and 2 bases from J, with 10 bases between. CDR1 and CDR2 from the germline V gene are SGHVS and FQNEAQ. The CDR3 spans 15 residues. The CDR3 DNA is TGTGCCAGCAGCTTAGCCAGGACAAGGCAAGAGACCCAGTACTTC. It codes for CASSLARTRQETQYF.

The chain uses TRBV5-1 and TRBJ2-5; D unresolved. Trimming took off 5 bases at V and 5 bases at J, with 13 bases between the two ends. The CDR3 covers 13 residues. Germline V gives CDR1 SGHRS, CDR2 YFSETQ. CDR3 sequence: CASRTRPPETQYF. In nucleotides, the CDR3 is TGCGCCAGCAGGACTCGACCCCCCGAGACCCAGTACTTC.

The chain combines TRBV14 with TRBJ2-3; TRBD1 aligns across 7 bases. This CDR3 is 16 amino acids long. After removal of 4 bases from V and 6 bases from J, the junction contained 13 bases not matched to a gene. The germline V gene encodes CDR1 SGHDN and CDR2 FVKESK. The CDR3 spells CASSRTGALGFDTQYF. The DNA of the CDR3 is TGTGCCAGCAGCCGCACAGGGGCACTAGGTTTCGATACGCAGTATTTT.

This clone was counted many times. V usage is TRBV3-1 (or the pseudogene TRBV3-2) and J usage is TRBJ2-3; TRBD2 matches at 10 bases. With 6 bases clipped from V and 0 bases from J, the junction kept 3 bases outside the gene matches. This CDR3 has 15 amino acids. CDR1 is LGHDT, CDR2 YNNKEL, per germline (reference sequence). The CDR3 reads CASRLTSGSTDTQYF. CDR3 DNA: TGTGCCAGCAGACTGACTAGCGGGAGCACAGATACGCAGTATTTT.

V gene TRBV9 combines with J gene TRBJ2-2; TRBD1 is a possible D gene (5 bases). The V gene lost 2 bases and the J gene lost 2 bases, with 10 bases spanning the gap. The CDR3 covers 15 residues. Germline CDR1 and CDR2: SGDLS and YYNGEE. CDR3: CASSVGQINTGELFF. The CDR3 coding sequence is TGTGCCAGCAGCGTTGGACAAATCAACACCGGGGAGCTGTTTTTT. Full variable domain (rest looked up from reference TRBV9 and TRBJ2-2): DSGVTQTPKHLITATGQRVTLRCSPRSGDLSVYWYQQSLDQGLQFLIQYYNGEERAKGNILERFSAQQFPDLHSELNLSSLELGDSALYFCASSVGQINTGELFFGEGSRLTVL.

The chain carries TRBV10-2 and TRBJ2-7; 9 nucleotides line up with TRBD1. The CDR3 is 14 amino acids. Germline loops: CDR1 WSHSY, CDR2 SAAADI. V was clipped by 5 bases and J by 6 bases; unmatched bases: 8. CDR3 region: CASSFTGGYGEQYF. CDR3 DNA: TGCGCCAGCAGTTTTACAGGGGGCTATGGCGAGCAGTACTTC.

V gene TRBV28 combines with J gene TRBJ2-7; D is undetermined. V was shortened by 2 bases and J by 1 base, with 6 bases between the two germline ends. This CDR3 is built from 13 residues. Germline lookup yields CDR1 MDHEN and CDR2 SYDVKM. In DNA, the CDR3 is TGTGCCAGCAGTTTAGTCAGTTCCTACGAGCAGTACTTC. Translated: CASSLVSSYEQYF.

The rearrangement joins TRBV19 to TRBJ1-3; TRBD1 matches 8 bases. V lost 6 bases, J lost 0 bases, and 7 bases stayed unmatched. The CDR3 spans 16 residues. In germline, CDR1 is LNHDA, CDR2 SQIVND (reference sequence). CDR3 in DNA: TGTGCCAGTAGGACCGGGACAGGCAACTCTGGAAACACCATATATTTT. It codes for CASRTGTGNSGNTIYF.